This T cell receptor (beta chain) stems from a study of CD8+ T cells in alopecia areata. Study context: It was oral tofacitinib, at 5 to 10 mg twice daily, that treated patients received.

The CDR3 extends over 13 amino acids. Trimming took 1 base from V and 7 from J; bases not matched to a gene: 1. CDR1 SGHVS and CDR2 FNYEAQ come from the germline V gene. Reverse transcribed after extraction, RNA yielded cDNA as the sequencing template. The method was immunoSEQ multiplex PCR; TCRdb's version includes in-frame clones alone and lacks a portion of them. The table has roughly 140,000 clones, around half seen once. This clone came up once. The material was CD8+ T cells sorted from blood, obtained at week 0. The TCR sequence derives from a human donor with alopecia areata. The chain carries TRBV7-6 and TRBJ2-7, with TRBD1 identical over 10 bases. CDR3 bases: TGTGCCAGCAGCTTAGTGGACAGGGGGGAGCAGTACTTC. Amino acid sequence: CASSLVDRGEQYF. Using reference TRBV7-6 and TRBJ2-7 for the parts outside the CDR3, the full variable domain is GAGVSQSPRYKVTKRGQDVALRCDPISGHVSLYWYRQALGQGPEFLTYFNYEAQQDKSGLPNDRFSAERPEGSISTLTIQRTEQRDSAMYRCASSLVDRGEQYFGPGTRLTVT.